Shown below are 7 T cell receptor beta chains from a single sample sequenced in a study of blood T cell repertoires in COVID-19. Sequencing was performed with immunoSEQ multiplex PCR; in TCRdb, only in-frame clones are kept and a portion is missing. The sample contains roughly 350,000 clones, about 89% of which appear only once. The specimen sequenced was peripheral blood. These receptors originate from a woman aged 25-40 years with COVID-19, enrolled during active disease.

This rearrangement joins TRBV28 to TRBJ1-5, with D perhaps TRBD1 (6 bases). The CDR3 sequence is 15 residues long. Germline V gives CDR1 MDHEN, CDR2 SYDVKM. The V gene lost 5 bases and the J gene lost 7 bases, with 18 bases spanning the gap. The CDR3 spells CASSPIPQGFQPQHF. For the CDR3, the DNA is TGTGCCAGCAGTCCTATCCCACAGGGATTCCAGCCCCAGCATTTT.

The chain combines TRBV2 with TRBJ1-4; D uncertain. The V end lost 4 bases, the J end lost 0 bases, and 9 bases lay between the germline ends. The CDR3 sequence is 15 residues long. CDR1 is SNHLY and CDR2 is FYNNEI in the germline V gene. The chain's CDR3 is CASSALRTTNEKLFF. The CDR3 DNA is TGTGCCAGCAGTGCCCTCAGGACAACTAATGAAAAACTGTTTTTT.

The chain is built from TRBV6-5 and TRBJ2-1; 9 bases map to TRBD2. V lost 5 bases and J lost 2; bases outside the gene matches: 4. CDR3 length equals 15 residues. Looked up from germline, CDR1 is MNHEY and CDR2 is SVGAGI. The CDR3 sequence is CASSPSGIAYNEQFF. For the CDR3, the DNA is TGTGCCAGCAGTCCTAGCGGGATCGCCTACAATGAGCAGTTCTTC.

The gene calls are TRBV28 and TRBJ2-7; a possible D gene is TRBD2 (6 bases). Germline CDR1 is MDHEN and CDR2 is SYDVKM. There are 15 residues in the CDR3. V lost 5 bases and J lost 4, with 18 bases in between. CDR3 residues: CASSRGTDEVYEQYF. The CDR3 coding sequence is TGTGCCAGCAGTCGGGGGACCGACGAGGTTTACGAGCAGTACTTC. The whole variable domain, remainder taken from reference TRBV28 and TRBJ2-7, is DVKVTQSSRYLVKRTGEKVFLECVQDMDHENMFWYRQDPGLGLRLIYFSYDVKMKEKGDIPEGYSVSREKKERFSLILESASTNQTSMYLCASSRGTDEVYEQYFGPGTRLTVT.

This clone has only a few counts. The chain uses TRBV3-1 (or the pseudogene TRBV3-2) and TRBJ2-7; D gene ambiguous. The V end was cut by 1 base, the J end by 0 bases, with 10 bases between. Germline-derived CDR1 and CDR2 are LGHDT and YNNKEL (reference sequence). CDR3 length: 15 residues. CDR3 residues: CASSQGPVVSYEQYF. For the CDR3, the DNA is TGTGCCAGCAGCCAAGGTCCGGTGGTCTCCTACGAGCAGTACTTC.

This chain uses TRBV10-3 with TRBJ2-2, with D maybe TRBD1 (6 bases). V gave up 6 bases and J gave up 5 bases, with 16 bases separating them. The germline gives CDR1 ENHRY, CDR2 SYGVKD. CDR3 size: 15 residues. In nucleotides, the CDR3 is TGTGCCATCAGACGACAGGTTCTAAGAACCGGGGAGCTGTTTTTT. This sequence encodes CAIRRQVLRTGELFF.

This chain connects TRBV5-4 to TRBJ2-7; TRBD1 is a possible D gene (5 bases). The CDR3 is 15 amino acids. V was cut by 4 bases and J by 2 bases, with 16 bases left in between. The germline CDR1 and CDR2 sequences are SGHNT and YYREEE (reference sequence). CDR3 coding DNA: TGTGCCAGCAGCATTCAGGGCGTCCGTACCTACGAGCAGTACTTC. Protein: CASSIQGVRTYEQYF.